Here is one T cell receptor (beta chain) with its context. The antigen remains undetermined. The CDR3 is 18 residues long. V gave up 2 bases and J gave up 3 bases; unmatched junction bases: 11. Germline V gene sequence: CDR1 SEHNR, CDR2 FQNEAQ (reference sequence). This entry belongs to a study of beta chain features in type 1 diabetes. All of the isolated RNA was reverse transcribed, so expressed TCRB transcripts were sequenced. TCRdb's table, derived via immunoSEQ multiplex PCR, lists solely in-frame clones and lacks some. Of around 250,000 clones listed, 25% to 35% are singletons. Study-wide results and caveats: Patients' naive, central memory and Treg TCRB repertoires seemed closer to one another than those of healthy donors.

Sorting based on CD45RO/CCR7/CD25/CD127/CD95/CD27 separated CD4+ naive, central memory, regulatory and stem cell-like memory cells. Purities in excess of 95% were seen in all sorted populations. This sequence joins TRBV7-9 and TRBJ2-1; 9 bases match TRBD2. Sequencing was done on a sample of central memory CD4+ T cells from blood. The receptor was isolated from a man aged 25-45 years in good health. CDR3 region: CASSLPPRLAGIYNEQFF. In nucleotides, the CDR3 is TGTGCCAGCAGCTTACCCCCCAGGCTAGCGGGAATCTACAATGAGCAGTTCTTC. The variable domain in full, completed from reference TRBV7-9 and TRBJ2-1, reads DTGVSQNPRHKITKRGQNVTFRCDPISEHNRLYWYRQTLGQGPEFLTYFQNEAQLEKSRLLSDRFSAERPKGSFSTLEIQRTEQGDSAMYLCASSLPPRLAGIYNEQFFGPGTRLTVL.